These 21 T cell receptor beta chains came from one sample sequenced in a study of vaccination effects on CD4 cells after COVID-19. The repertoire was sequenced with immunoSEQ multiplex PCR; TCRdb's copy has only in-frame clones and lacks some. The data show tens of thousands of clones, with approximately 75% seen just once and 2.5% to 3.5% held by the top ten. No cognate antigen is known for these TCRs. Expansion with viral peptide pools was applied to antigen-specific CD4+ T cells by the ViraFEST assay prior to sequencing. It was after approximately 11 days of culture that CD4+ T cells were isolated. Nucleocapsid antibodies were negative in the vaccine recipients, who had never had SARS-CoV-2 infection. The sequencing here drew on CD4+ T cells from PBMCs cultured with HCoV-NL63 spike peptides, taken before COVID-19 vaccination. The origin of the receptors is a human donor who received a COVID-19 vaccine.

This rearrangement joins TRBV5-8 to TRBJ1-1, with a tentative D call TRBD1 (5 bases). CDR1 is SGHTS, CDR2 YDEGEE, per germline. CDR3 length: 16 residues. V gave up 8 bases and J gave up 4 bases, with 24 bases separating them. CDR3 in DNA: TGTGCCAGTCCTTACTTAGGGCAGGGAAGGGGCACTGAAGCTTTCTTT. It is translated as CASPYLGQGRGTEAFF.

This clone was found a few times. J is TRBJ2-3 and V is TRBV3-1 (or the pseudogene TRBV3-2), with TRBD1 identical over 9 bases. CDR1 and CDR2 from the germline V gene are LGHDT and YNNKEL (reference sequence). V trimming: 4 bases; J trimming: 5 bases; junction bases outside the gene matches: 7. The CDR3 spans 15 residues. In nucleotides, the CDR3 is TGTGCCAGCAGCCCCCGGACAGGGGACGAAGATACGCAGTATTTT. Protein product: CASSPRTGDEDTQYF.

This clone has just a few counts. V and J are TRBV9 and TRBJ2-2; TRBD1 matches at 8 bases. Germline CDR1 reads SGDLS; CDR2 reads YYNGEE. Trimming removed 2 bases from V and 3 bases from J; junction bases left unmatched: 3. CDR3 length: 15 residues. The CDR3 sequence is CASSVGTGDTGELFF. The CDR3 nucleotides read TGTGCCAGCAGCGTTGGGACAGGCGACACCGGGGAGCTGTTTTTT.

This chain links TRBV10-1 with TRBJ2-5; D could derive from TRBD1 or TRBD2 (6 bases each). The CDR3 is 16 residues long. V was shortened by 7 bases and J by 0 bases, with 18 bases between the two germline ends. The germline V gene encodes CDR1 WNHNN and CDR2 SYGVQD (reference sequence). The CDR3 coding sequence is TGCGCCAGCATCAAGATTGGGGGGCCACACCAAGAGACCCAGTACTTC. Amino acid sequence: CASIKIGGPHQETQYF.

The V call is TRBV5-1, the J call TRBJ2-3, with D possibly matching TRBD1 (5 bases). CDR1 SGHRS and CDR2 YFSETQ come from the germline V gene. The CDR3 runs 12 residues. V lost 4 bases and J 5 bases, leaving 8 bases between the germline ends. The CDR3 protein is CASSLQEDTQYF. DNA of the CDR3: TGCGCCAGCAGCCTACAGGAAGATACGCAGTATTTT.

This sequence joins TRBV2 and TRBJ1-6, with 11 nucleotides matching TRBD1. The CDR3 consists of 16 residues. Trimming removed 10 bases from V and 8 bases from J; junction bases left unmatched: 13. Germline V gives CDR1 SNHLY, CDR2 FYNNEI. This CDR3 is CATGQGAQLLDSPLHF. The CDR3 bases are TGTGCCACCGGACAGGGGGCGCAGCTATTGGATTCACCCCTCCACTTT.

J is TRBJ1-2 and V is TRBV7-3; D is unresolved. The CDR3 sequence is 14 residues long. Germline assignment: CDR1 SGHTA and CDR2 FQGTGA. V lost 1 base to trimming and J lost 6 bases, with 12 bases between them. The CDR3 coding sequence is TGTGCCAGCAGCTTAAAGGCGGGGATGGATGGCTACACCTTC. Its translation: CASSLKAGMDGYTF.

The sample holds one count of this clone. The gene calls are TRBV7-8 and TRBJ1-1, with no clear D. Trimming stripped 5 bases from V and 4 bases from J, with 11 bases between. This CDR3 comprises 13 residues. CDR1 is SGHVS, CDR2 FQNEAQ, per germline. The CDR3 bases are TGTGCCAGCAGCCGCATGGTAGGCACTGAAGCTTTCTTT. It encodes CASSRMVGTEAFF.

A few counts support this clone. The genes are TRBV5-4 and TRBJ1-5, with unresolved D. The V and J ends lost 3 bases and 9 bases respectively, with 13 bases between them. CDR3 length: 13 amino acids. CDR1 is SGHNT, CDR2 YYREEE, per germline (reference sequence). The CDR3 DNA sequence: TGTGCCAGCAGCTGGGAGATCGGCGGGCCCCAGCATTTT. Its protein is CASSWEIGGPQHF.

V is TRBV9 and J is TRBJ2-2; 9 bases agree with TRBD1. After removal of 5 bases from V and 2 bases from J, the junction contained 7 bases not matched to a gene. Germline assignment: CDR1 SGDLS and CDR2 YYNGEE. The CDR3 is 16 amino acids. The CDR3 DNA sequence: TGTGCCAGCAGGCCCCCGGGACAGGGTAACACCGGGGAGCTGTTTTTT. The encoded protein is CASRPPGQGNTGELFF.

This chain links TRBV19 with TRBJ2-4; possible D gene TRBD1, 5 bases. The germline V and J ends were trimmed by 9 bases and 5 bases, with 17 bases remaining between them. The CDR3 length is 14 residues. Germline V gene lookup returns CDR1 LNHDA and CDR2 SQIVND (reference sequence). The CDR3, as DNA: TGTGCCAGCGGCCCACCGACAGACCAAAACATTCAGTACTTC. Encoded protein: CASGPPTDQNIQYF.

This clone has a handful of counts. V is TRBV5-1 and J is TRBJ1-1, with TRBD1 matching 8 bases. The germline V gene encodes CDR1 SGHRS and CDR2 YFSETQ. V lost 4 bases, J lost 7 bases, and 6 bases stayed unmatched. The CDR3 totals 13 residues. Written as DNA, the CDR3 is TGCGCCAGCAGCATAGACAGGGGAAATGAAGCTTTCTTT. Amino acids: CASSIDRGNEAFF.

The CDR3 DNA follows: TGTGCCAGCAGCTTAGCGGGCGCCAATAATTCACCCCTCCACTTT. This sequence encodes CASSLAGANNSPLHF. This chain connects TRBV7-2 to TRBJ1-6; D ambiguous. The CDR3 totals 15 residues. Trimming shortened V by 0 bases and J by 5 bases, and 8 bases separated the two germline ends. The V gene's germline CDR1 is SGHTA and CDR2 FQGNSA.

The genes are TRBV6-2 or TRBV6-3 and TRBJ2-1; possible D gene TRBD2, 6 bases. The CDR3 consists of 15 residues. Germline values: CDR1 MNHEY, CDR2 SVGEGT. The V end lost 5 bases, the J end lost 0 bases, and 11 bases lay between the germline ends. In DNA form, the CDR3 reads TGTGCCAGCAGTCCGACTAGGAACTCCTACAATGAGCAGTTCTTC. The encoded protein is CASSPTRNSYNEQFF.

This rearrangement joins TRBV7-8 to TRBJ2-3, with D maybe TRBD2 (7 bases). CDR3 length: 15 amino acids. The germline V gene encodes CDR1 SGHVS and CDR2 FQNEAQ. V lost 6 bases to trimming and J lost 3 bases, with 16 bases between them. CDR3 loop: CASRTMAGATDTQYF. The CDR3 DNA follows: TGTGCCAGCAGGACAATGGCGGGGGCTACAGATACGCAGTATTTT.

This chain connects TRBV30 to TRBJ1-1; no clear D. CDR1 is GTSNPN, CDR2 SVGIG, per germline (reference sequence). The CDR3 is made up of 15 amino acids. Trimming took 1 base from V and 2 from J, leaving 14 bases between them. Written as DNA, the CDR3 is TGTGCCTGGAGTGCTCAACTGGGTGCTAACACTGAAGCTTTCTTT. Its protein product is CAWSAQLGANTEAFF.

The genes are TRBV6-4 and TRBJ2-3, with 9 bases fitting TRBD2. This CDR3 is built from 15 residues. CDR1 is MRHNA, CDR2 SNTAGT, per germline. Unmatched junction bases numbered 3, after V lost 5 bases and J lost 0 bases. The CDR3 DNA reads TGTGCCAGCAGTCTGACTAGCGGAAGCACAGATACGCAGTATTTT. As protein: CASSLTSGSTDTQYF.

The DNA of the CDR3 is TGTGCCACTAAGCGGGGGAACACCGGGGAGCTGTTTTTT. Its translation: CATKRGNTGELFF. The chain has TRBV12-3 or TRBV12-4 and TRBJ2-2, with 7 nucleotides matching TRBD2. V trimming: 10 bases; J trimming: 1 base; junction bases outside the gene matches: 3. The CDR3 is 13 amino acids.

This rearrangement joins TRBV7-8 to TRBJ2-7, with a tentative D call TRBD1 (6 bases). V lost 2 bases and J lost 9, with 14 bases in between. CDR3 length equals 13 residues. Germline V gene data show CDR1 as SGHVS and CDR2 as FQNEAQ. The CDR3 sequence is CASSLMVDSAQYV. Written as DNA, the CDR3 is TGTGCCAGCAGCTTAATGGTGGACAGTGCGCAGTACGTC.

About this clone: The same CDR3 can be traced to other DNA sequences in this sample. The rearrangement links TRBV18 to TRBJ1-2; D not resolved. The germline V and J ends were trimmed by 2 bases and 5 bases, with 9 bases remaining between them. The CDR3 contains 13 residues. Per germline, CDR1 KGHSH and CDR2 LQKENI. The CDR3 protein is CASSPRTEYGYTF. In nucleotides, the CDR3 is TGTGCCAGCTCACCAAGGACCGAGTATGGCTACACCTTC.

The V call is TRBV28, the J call TRBJ1-5, with D possibly TRBD1 on 5 matching bases. The germline gives CDR1 MDHEN, CDR2 SYDVKM. V was shortened by 1 base and J by 1 base, with 5 bases between the two germline ends. This CDR3 region has 14 residues. The CDR3 DNA reads TGTGCCAGCAGTTTATCAGGGAGCAATCAGCCCCAGCATTTT. This translates into CASSLSGSNQPQHF. Using reference TRBV28 and TRBJ1-5 for the parts outside the CDR3, the full variable domain is DVKVTQSSRYLVKRTGEKVFLECVQDMDHENMFWYRQDPGLGLRLIYFSYDVKMKEKGDIPEGYSVSREKKERFSLILESASTNQTSMYLCASSLSGSNQPQHFGDGTRLSIL.